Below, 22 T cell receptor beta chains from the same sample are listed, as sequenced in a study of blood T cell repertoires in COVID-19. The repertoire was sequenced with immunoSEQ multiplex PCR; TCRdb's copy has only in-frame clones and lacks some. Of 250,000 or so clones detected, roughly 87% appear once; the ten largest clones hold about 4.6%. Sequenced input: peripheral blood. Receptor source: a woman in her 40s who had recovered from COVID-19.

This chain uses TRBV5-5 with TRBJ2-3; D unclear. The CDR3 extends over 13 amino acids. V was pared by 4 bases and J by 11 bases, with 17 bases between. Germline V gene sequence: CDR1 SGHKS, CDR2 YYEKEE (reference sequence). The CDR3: CASSPTDDLGQYF. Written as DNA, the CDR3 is TGTGCCAGCAGCCCAACGGATGACTTGGGGCAGTATTTT.

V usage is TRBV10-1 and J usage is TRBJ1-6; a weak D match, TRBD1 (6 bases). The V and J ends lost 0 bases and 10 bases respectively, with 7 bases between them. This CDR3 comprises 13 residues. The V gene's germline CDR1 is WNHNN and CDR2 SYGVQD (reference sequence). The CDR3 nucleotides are TGCGCCAGCAGTGAGTCGAGGGGGTCACCCCTCCACTTT. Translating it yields CASSESRGSPLHF.

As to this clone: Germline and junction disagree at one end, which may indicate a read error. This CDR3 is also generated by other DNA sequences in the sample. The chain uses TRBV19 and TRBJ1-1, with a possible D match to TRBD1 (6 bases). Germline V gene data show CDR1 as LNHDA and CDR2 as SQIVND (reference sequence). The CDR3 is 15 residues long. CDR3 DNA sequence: TGTGCCAGCAGTAGAGGGGATCTAGGGGGCACTGAAGCTTTCTTT. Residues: CASSRGDLGGTEAFF.

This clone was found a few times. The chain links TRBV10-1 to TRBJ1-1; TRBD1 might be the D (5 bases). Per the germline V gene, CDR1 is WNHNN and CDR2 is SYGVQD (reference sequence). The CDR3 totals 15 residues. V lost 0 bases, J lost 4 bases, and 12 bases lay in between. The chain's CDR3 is CASSESTAESTEAFF. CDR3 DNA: TGCGCCAGCAGTGAGTCGACAGCCGAAAGCACTGAAGCTTTCTTT.

The CDR3, as DNA: TGTGCCAGCAGGAACCCCGGGGTAGGAGAAGATGAAAAACTGTTTTTT. It specifies CASRNPGVGEDEKLFF. The chain joins TRBV2 to TRBJ1-4, with D uncertain. Germline CDR1 is SNHLY and CDR2 is FYNNEI. CDR3 length: 16 residues. The V and J ends lost 6 bases and 6 bases respectively, with 20 bases between them.

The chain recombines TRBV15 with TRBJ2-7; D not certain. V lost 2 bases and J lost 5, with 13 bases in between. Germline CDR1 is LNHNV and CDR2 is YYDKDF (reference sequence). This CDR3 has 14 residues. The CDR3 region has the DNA TGTGCCACCAGCAGACACCTCAGCGCCCACGAGCAGTACTTC. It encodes CATSRHLSAHEQYF.

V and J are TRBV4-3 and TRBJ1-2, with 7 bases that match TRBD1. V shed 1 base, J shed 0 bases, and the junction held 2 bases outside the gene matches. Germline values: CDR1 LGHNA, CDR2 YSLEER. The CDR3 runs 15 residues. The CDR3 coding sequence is TGCGCCAGCAGCCAAGGTACAGGGGCTAACTATGGCTACACCTTC. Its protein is CASSQGTGANYGYTF.

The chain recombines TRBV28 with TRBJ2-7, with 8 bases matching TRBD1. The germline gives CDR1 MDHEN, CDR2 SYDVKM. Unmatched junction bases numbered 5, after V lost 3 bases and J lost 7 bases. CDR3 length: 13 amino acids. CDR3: CASSFHRGIEQYF. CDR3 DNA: TGTGCCAGCAGTTTCCACAGGGGGATTGAGCAGTACTTC. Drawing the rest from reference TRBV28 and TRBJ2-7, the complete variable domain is DVKVTQSSRYLVKRTGEKVFLECVQDMDHENMFWYRQDPGLGLRLIYFSYDVKMKEKGDIPEGYSVSREKKERFSLILESASTNQTSMYLCASSFHRGIEQYFGPGTRLTVT.

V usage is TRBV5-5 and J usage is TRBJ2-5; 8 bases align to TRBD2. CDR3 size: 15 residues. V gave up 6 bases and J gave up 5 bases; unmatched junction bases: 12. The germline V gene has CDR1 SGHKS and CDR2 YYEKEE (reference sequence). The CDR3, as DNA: TGTGCCAGCACCCATAACCCGGGGGGGGAGGAGACCCAGTACTTC. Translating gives CASTHNPGGEETQYF. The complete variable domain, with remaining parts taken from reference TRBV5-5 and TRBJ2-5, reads DAGVTQSPTHLIKTRGQQVTLRCSPISGHKSVSWYQQVLGQGPQFIFQYYEKEERGRGNFPDRFSARQFPNYSSELNVNALLLGDSALYLCASTHNPGGEETQYFGPGTRLLVL.

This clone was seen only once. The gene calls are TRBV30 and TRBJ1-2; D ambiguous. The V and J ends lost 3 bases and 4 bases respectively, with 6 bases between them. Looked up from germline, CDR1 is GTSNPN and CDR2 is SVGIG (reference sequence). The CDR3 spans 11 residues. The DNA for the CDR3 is TGTGCCTGGAGCCATTCCTATGGCTACACCTTC. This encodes CAWSHSYGYTF. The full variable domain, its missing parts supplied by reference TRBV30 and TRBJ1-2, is SQTIHQWPATLVQPVGSPLSLECTVEGTSNPNLYWYRQAAGRGLQLLFYSVGIGQISSEVPQNLSASRPQDRQFILSSKKLLLSDSGFYLCAWSHSYGYTFGSGTRLTVV.

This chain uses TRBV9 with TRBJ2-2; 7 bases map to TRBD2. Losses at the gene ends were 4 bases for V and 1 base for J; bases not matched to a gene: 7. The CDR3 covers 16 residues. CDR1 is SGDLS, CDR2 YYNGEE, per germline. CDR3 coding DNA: TGTGCCAGCAGCCCCCTAGCGGACCTGAACACCGGGGAGCTGTTTTTT. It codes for CASSPLADLNTGELFF.

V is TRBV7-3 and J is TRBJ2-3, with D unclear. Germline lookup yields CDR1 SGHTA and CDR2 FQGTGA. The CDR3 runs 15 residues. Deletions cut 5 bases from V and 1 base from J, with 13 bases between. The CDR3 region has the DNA TGTGCCAGCAGCCGCGACGGCCGGGGCACAGATACGCAGTATTTT. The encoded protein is CASSRDGRGTDTQYF.

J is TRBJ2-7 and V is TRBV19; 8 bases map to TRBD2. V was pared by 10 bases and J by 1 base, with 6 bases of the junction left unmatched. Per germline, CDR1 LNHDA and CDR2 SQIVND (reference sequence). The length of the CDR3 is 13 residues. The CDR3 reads CATAPGGSYEQYF. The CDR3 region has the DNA TGTGCCACCGCCCCGGGGGGGTCCTACGAGCAGTACTTC.

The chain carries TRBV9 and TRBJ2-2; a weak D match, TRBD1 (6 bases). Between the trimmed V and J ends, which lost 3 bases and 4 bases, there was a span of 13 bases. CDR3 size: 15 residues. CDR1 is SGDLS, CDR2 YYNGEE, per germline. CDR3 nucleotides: TGTGCCAGCAGCGGACAGGAGTCAATCACCGGGGAGCTGTTTTTT. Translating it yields CASSGQESITGELFF.

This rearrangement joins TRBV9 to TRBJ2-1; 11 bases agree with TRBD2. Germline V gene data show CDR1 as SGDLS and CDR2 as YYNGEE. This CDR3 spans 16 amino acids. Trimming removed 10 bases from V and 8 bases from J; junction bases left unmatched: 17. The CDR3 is CAYLTSGRGPRDEQFF. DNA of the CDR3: TGTGCCTACTTAACTAGCGGGAGAGGGCCTAGGGATGAGCAGTTCTTC.

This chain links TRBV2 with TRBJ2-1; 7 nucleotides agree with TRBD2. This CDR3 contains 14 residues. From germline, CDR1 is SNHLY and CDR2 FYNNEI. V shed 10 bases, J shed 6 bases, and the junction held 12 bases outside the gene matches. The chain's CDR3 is CATSPGLQRNEQFF. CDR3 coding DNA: TGTGCCACCTCCCCGGGACTACAGCGCAATGAGCAGTTCTTC.

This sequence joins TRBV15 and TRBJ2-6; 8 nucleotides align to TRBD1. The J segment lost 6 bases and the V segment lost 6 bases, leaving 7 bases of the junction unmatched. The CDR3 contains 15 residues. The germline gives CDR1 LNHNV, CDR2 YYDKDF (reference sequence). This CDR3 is CATSQGALSANVLTF. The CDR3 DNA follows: TGTGCCACCAGTCAGGGGGCGCTTTCGGCCAACGTCCTGACTTTC.

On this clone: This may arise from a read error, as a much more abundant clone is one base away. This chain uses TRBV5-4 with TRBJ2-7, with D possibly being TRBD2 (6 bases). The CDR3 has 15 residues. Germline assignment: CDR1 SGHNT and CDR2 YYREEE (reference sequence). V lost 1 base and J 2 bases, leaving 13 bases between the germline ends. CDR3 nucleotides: TGTGCCAGCAGCTTGTTTGGGGGGAGCCCCTACGAGCAGTACTTC. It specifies CASSLFGGSPYEQYF.

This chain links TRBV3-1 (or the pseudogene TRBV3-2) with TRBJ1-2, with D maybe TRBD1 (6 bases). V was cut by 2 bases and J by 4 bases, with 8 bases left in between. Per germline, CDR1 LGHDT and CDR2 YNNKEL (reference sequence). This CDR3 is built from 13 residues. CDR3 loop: CASSQRGGYGYTF. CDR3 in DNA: TGTGCCAGCAGCCAAAGGGGGGGCTATGGCTACACCTTC.

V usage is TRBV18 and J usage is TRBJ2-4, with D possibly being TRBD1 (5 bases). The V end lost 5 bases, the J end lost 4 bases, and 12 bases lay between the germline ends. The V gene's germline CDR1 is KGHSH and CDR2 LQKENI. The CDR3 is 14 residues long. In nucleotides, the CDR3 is TGTGCCAGCTCAACCAGGGTAGGGAAAAACATTCAGTACTTC. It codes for CASSTRVGKNIQYF.

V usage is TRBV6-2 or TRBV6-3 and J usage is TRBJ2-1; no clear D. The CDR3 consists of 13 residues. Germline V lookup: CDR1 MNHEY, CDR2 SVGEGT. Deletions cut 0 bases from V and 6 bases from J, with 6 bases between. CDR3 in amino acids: CASSYSIGNEQFF. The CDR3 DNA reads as TGTGCCAGCAGTTACTCGATCGGCAATGAGCAGTTCTTC.

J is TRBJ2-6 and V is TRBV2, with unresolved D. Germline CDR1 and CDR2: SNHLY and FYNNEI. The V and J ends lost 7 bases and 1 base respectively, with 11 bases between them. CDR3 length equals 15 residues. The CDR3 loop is CASNDRVSGANVLTF. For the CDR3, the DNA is TGTGCCAGCAATGATCGGGTGTCTGGGGCCAACGTCCTGACTTTC.